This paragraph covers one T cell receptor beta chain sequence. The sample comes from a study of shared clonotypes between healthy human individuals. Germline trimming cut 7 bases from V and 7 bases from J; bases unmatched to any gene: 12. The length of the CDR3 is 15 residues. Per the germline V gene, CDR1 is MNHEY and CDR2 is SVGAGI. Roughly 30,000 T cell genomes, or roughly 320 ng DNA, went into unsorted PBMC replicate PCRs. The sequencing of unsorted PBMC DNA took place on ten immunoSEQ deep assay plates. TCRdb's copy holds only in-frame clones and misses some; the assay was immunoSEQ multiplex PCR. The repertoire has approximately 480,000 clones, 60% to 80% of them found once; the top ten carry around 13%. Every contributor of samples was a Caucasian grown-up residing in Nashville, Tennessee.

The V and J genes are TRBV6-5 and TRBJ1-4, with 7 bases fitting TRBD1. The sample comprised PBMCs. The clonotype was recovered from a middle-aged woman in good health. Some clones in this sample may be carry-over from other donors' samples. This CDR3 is CASKRTGLLGEKLFF. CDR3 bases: TGTGCCAGCAAGAGGACAGGTCTGCTGGGTGAAAAACTGTTTTTT.